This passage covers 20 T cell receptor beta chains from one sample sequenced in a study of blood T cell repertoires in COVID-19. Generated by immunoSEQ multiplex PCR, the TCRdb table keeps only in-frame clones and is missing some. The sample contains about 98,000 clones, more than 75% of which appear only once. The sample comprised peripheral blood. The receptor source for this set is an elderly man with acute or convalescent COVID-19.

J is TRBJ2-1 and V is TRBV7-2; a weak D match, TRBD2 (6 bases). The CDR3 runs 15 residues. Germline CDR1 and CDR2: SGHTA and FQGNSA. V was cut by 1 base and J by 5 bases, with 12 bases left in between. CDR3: CASSLGSGHHNEQFF. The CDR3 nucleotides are TGTGCCAGCAGCTTAGGTAGCGGACACCACAATGAGCAGTTCTTC.

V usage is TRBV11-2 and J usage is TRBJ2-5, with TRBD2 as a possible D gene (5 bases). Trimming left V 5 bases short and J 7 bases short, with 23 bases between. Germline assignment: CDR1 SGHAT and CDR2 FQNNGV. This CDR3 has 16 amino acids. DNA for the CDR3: TGTGCCAGCAGCCCGGTATCAGGACTTGAGTCGGGGACCCAGTACTTC. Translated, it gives CASSPVSGLESGTQYF.

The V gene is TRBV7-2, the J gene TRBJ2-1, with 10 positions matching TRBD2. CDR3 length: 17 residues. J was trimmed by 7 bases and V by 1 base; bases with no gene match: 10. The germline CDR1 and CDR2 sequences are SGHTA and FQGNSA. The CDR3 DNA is TGTGCCAGCAGCTTAGATGCAGCGGGGGGGCCCGGAAATGAGCAGTTCTTC. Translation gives CASSLDAAGGPGNEQFF.

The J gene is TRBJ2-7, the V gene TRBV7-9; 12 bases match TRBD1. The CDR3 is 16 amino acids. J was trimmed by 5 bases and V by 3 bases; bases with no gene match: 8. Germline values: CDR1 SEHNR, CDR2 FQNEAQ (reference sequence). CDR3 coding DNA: TGTGCCAGCAGCTTCCCACCCGGGACAGGGGGCCACGAGCAGTACTTC. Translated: CASSFPPGTGGHEQYF.

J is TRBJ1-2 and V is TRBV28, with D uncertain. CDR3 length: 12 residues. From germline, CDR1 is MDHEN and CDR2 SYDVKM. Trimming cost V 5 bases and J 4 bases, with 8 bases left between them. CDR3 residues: CASSLLPYGYTF. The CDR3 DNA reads TGTGCCAGCAGTCTCCTTCCCTATGGCTACACCTTC.

The CDR3 here is CASSYPLRGGSYGYTF. The CDR3 DNA is TGTGCCAGCAGTTACCCCCTGAGAGGAGGGAGCTATGGCTACACCTTC. The rearrangement uses TRBV6-5 and TRBJ1-2; D remains unclear. Looked up from germline, CDR1 is MNHEY and CDR2 is SVGAGI. The CDR3 is made up of 16 amino acids. The V end was cut by 2 bases, the J end by 4 bases, with 17 bases between.

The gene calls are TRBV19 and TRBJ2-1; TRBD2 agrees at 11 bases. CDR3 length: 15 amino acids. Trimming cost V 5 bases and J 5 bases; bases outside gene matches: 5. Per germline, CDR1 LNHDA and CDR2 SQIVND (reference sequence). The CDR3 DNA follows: TGTGCCAGTAGTTCCGGGACTAGCGGAGACAATGAGCAGTTCTTC. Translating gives CASSSGTSGDNEQFF.

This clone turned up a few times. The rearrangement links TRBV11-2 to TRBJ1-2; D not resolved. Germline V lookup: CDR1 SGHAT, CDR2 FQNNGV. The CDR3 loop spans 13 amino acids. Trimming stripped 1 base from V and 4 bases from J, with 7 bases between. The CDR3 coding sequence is TGTGCCAGCAGCTTAGGAGGGTTCTATGGCTACACCTTC. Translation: CASSLGGFYGYTF.

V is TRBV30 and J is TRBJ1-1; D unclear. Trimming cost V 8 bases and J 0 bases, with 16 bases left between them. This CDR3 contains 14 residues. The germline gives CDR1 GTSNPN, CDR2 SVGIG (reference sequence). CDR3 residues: CAGDGGSVNTEAFF. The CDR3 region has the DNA TGTGCCGGAGACGGCGGCAGCGTGAACACTGAAGCTTTCTTT. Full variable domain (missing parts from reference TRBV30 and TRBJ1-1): SQTIHQWPATLVQPVGSPLSLECTVEGTSNPNLYWYRQAAGRGLQLLFYSVGIGQISSEVPQNLSASRPQDRQFILSSKKLLLSDSGFYLCAGDGGSVNTEAFFGQGTRLTVV.

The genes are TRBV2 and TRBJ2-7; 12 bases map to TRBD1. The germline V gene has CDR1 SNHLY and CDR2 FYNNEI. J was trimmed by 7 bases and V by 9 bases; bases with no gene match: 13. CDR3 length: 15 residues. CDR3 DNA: TGTGCCAGTACTAGGGAGGGGACAGGGGGCTGGGAGCAGTACTTC. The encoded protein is CASTREGTGGWEQYF.

The DNA for the CDR3 is TGTGCCTGGGGCCTGGGCGGGACGAACACTGAAGCTTTCTTT. It specifies CAWGLGGTNTEAFF. The rearrangement links TRBV30 to TRBJ1-1, with TRBD1 as a possible D gene (5 bases). With 5 bases removed from V and 1 base from J, the gap between germline ends came to 14 bases. This CDR3 comprises 14 residues. Germline CDR1 reads GTSNPN; CDR2 reads SVGIG (reference sequence).

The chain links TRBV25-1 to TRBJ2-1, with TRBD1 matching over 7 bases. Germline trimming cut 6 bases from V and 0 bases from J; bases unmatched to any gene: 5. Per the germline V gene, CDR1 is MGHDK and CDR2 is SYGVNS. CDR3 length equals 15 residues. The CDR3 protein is CASSRQGRSYNEQFF. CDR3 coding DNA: TGTGCCAGCAGCCGACAGGGACGCTCCTACAATGAGCAGTTCTTC.

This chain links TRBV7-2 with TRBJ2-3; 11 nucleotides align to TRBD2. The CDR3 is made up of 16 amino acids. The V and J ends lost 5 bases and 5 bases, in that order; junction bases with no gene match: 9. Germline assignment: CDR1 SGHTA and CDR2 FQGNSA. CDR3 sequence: CASSRPVAGGRDTQYF. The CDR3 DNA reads TGTGCCAGCAGCCGCCCGGTAGCGGGAGGGAGAGATACGCAGTATTTT.

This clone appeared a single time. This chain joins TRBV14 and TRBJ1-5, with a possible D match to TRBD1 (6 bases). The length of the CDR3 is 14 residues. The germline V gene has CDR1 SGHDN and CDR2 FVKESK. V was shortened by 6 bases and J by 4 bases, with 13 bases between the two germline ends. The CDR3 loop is CASSSLRGNQPQHF. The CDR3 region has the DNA TGTGCCAGCAGTTCTCTCAGGGGAAATCAGCCCCAGCATTTT.

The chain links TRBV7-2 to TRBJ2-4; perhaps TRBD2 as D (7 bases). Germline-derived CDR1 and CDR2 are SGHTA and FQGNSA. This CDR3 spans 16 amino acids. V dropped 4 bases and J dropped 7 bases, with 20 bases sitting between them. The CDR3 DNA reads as TGTGCCAGCAGCTCTGGAAGAGGGGGGGCTCGTAACATTCAGTACTTC. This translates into CASSSGRGGARNIQYF. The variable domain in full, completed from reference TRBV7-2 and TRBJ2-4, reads GAGVSQSPSNKVTEKGKDVELRCDPISGHTALYWYRQSLGQGLEFLIYFQGNSAPDKSGLPSDRFSAERTGGSVSTLTIQRTQQEDSAVYLCASSSGRGGARNIQYFGAGTRLSVL.

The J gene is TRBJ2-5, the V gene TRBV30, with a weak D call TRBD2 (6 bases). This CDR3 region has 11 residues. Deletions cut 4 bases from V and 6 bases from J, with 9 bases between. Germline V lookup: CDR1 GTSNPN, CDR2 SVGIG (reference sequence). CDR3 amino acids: CAWMEGKTQYF. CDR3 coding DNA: TGTGCCTGGATGGAGGGAAAGACCCAGTACTTC.

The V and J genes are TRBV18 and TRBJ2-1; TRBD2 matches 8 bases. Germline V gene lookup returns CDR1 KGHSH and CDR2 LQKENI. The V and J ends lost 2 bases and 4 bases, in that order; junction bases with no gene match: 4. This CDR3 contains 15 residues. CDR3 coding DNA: TGTGCCAGCTCACCAGTGACTAGCGCTTACAATGAGCAGTTCTTC. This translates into CASSPVTSAYNEQFF.

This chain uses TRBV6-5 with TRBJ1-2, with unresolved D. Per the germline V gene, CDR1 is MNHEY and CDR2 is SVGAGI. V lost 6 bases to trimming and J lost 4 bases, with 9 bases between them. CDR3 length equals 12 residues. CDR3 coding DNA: TGTGCCAGCAGGTCCGGGTCCTATGGCTACACCTTC. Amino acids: CASRSGSYGYTF.

This chain's CDR3 is CASSSRTGRSPLHF. The CDR3 bases are TGTGCCAGCAGTTCCCGGACAGGGAGGTCACCCCTCCACTTT. The J gene is TRBJ1-6, the V gene TRBV27, with TRBD1 matching 8 bases. J was trimmed by 10 bases and V by 4 bases; bases with no gene match: 6. The CDR3 loop spans 14 amino acids. Germline CDR1 and CDR2: MNHEY and SMNVEV (reference sequence).

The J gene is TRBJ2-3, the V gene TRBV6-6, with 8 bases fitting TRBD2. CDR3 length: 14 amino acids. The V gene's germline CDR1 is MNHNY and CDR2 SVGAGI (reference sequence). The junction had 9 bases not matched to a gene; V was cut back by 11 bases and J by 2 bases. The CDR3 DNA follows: TGTGCCTTGGCGGGGGGACCATCCACAGATACGCAGTATTTT. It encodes CALAGGPSTDTQYF.